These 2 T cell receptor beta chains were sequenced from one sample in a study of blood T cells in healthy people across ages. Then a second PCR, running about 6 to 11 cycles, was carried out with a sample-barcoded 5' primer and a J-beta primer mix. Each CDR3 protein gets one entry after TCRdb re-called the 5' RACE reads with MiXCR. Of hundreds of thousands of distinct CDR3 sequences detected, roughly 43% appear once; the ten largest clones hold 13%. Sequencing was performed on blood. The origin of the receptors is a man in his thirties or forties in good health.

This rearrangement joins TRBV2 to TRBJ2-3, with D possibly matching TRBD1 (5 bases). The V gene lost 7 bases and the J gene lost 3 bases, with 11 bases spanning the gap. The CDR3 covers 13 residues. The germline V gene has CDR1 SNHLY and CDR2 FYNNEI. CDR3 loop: CASKVKGTDTQYF. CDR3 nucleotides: TGTGCCAGCAAGGTCAAGGGGACAGATACGCAGTATTTT.

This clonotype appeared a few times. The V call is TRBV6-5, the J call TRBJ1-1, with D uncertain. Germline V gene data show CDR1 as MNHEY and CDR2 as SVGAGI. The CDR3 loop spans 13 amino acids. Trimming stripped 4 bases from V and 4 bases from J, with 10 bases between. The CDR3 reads CASSFYSGTEAFF. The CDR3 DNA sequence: TGTGCCAGCAGTTTCTACTCAGGCACTGAAGCTTTCTTT.